A selection of T cell receptor beta chains follows, all from one sample in a study of blood T cells in healthy people across ages. TCRdb re-derived calls from the 5' RACE reads in MiXCR, one entry per CDR3 protein. The table includes fewer than 900,000 distinct CDR3 sequences, roughly 45% detected once. Sequencing was carried out using blood. These TCRs come from a woman aged 60-70 years in good health. CDR3s include the opening cysteine and the closing phenylalanine or tryptophan. D genes are given only for firm matches. Clone size appears in some rows only: once, few, many, or a class for an expanded clone.

abundance: once
j_gene: TRBJ2-3
d_gene: NA
v_gene: TRBV20-1
CDR3nt: TGCAGTGCTAGAGAGGCCGGGACTACAGATACGCAGTATTTT
CDR3aa: CSAREAGTTDTQYF

abundance: many
j_gene: TRBJ2-7
d_gene: NA
v_gene: TRBV27
CDR3nt: TGTGCCAGCAGTTTATCCGGGCCAGGCTACGAGCAGTACTTC
CDR3aa: CASSLSGPGYEQYF

abundance: many
j_gene: TRBJ1-1
d_gene: TRBD1
v_gene: TRBV9
CDR3nt: TGTGCCAGCAGCGCGGACAGGGCGAACACTGAAGCTTTCTTT
CDR3aa: CASSADRANTEAFF

abundance: many
j_gene: TRBJ2-1
d_gene: NA
v_gene: TRBV7-2
CDR3nt: TGTGCCAGCAGCTTAGTTGCCAACTCCCCATCCAAGACCCTGTTCTTC
CDR3aa: CASSLVANSPSKTLFF

abundance: NA
j_gene: TRBJ2-7
d_gene: TRBD1
v_gene: TRBV20-1
CDR3nt: TGCAGTGCAAACCTACCGACAGGGGGGACCTTCAATGAGCAGTACTTC
CDR3aa: CSANLPTGGTFNEQYF

abundance: few
j_gene: TRBJ1-5
d_gene: NA
v_gene: TRBV5-1
CDR3nt: TGCGCCAGCAGCTTGATCCCAGAGGGGCAGCCCCAGCATTTT
CDR3aa: CASSLIPEGQPQHF

abundance: few
j_gene: TRBJ1-5
d_gene: NA
v_gene: TRBV29-1
CDR3nt: TGCAGCGTAACGACAGTAAATAGCAATCAGCCCCAGCATTTT
CDR3aa: CSVTTVNSNQPQHF

abundance: NA
j_gene: TRBJ2-5
d_gene: TRBD1
v_gene: TRBV25-1
CDR3nt: TGTGCCAGCAGACAGGGGGGAACCGAGACCCAGTACTTC
CDR3aa: CASRQGGTETQYF

abundance: few
j_gene: TRBJ2-1
d_gene: TRBD2
v_gene: TRBV7-2
CDR3nt: TGTGCCAGCAGCCCGACAGGCGGGAGGGTTTACAATGAGCAGTTCTTC
CDR3aa: CASSPTGGRVYNEQFF

abundance: NA
j_gene: TRBJ2-2
d_gene: NA
v_gene: TRBV11-2
CDR3nt: TGTGCCAGCAGCAACTGGATCGGGGAGCTGTTTTTT
CDR3aa: CASSNWIGELFF

abundance: NA
j_gene: TRBJ2-7
d_gene: TRBD1
v_gene: TRBV11-2
CDR3nt: TGTGCCAGCAGCCGCGGACAGGGGTATATGGCGGGAGCCGAGCAGTACTTC
CDR3aa: CASSRGQGYMAGAEQYF

abundance: NA
j_gene: TRBJ2-7
d_gene: NA
v_gene: TRBV5-1
CDR3nt: TGCGCCAGCAGCCCAAGCCTGAACGGGGGCTCCTACGAGCAGTACTTC
CDR3aa: CASSPSLNGGSYEQYF

abundance: few
j_gene: TRBJ2-5
d_gene: NA
v_gene: TRBV11-1
CDR3nt: TGTGCCAGCAGCGGATTAGCGGCCCAAGAGACCCAGTACTTC
CDR3aa: CASSGLAAQETQYF